These 6 T cell receptor beta chains were sequenced from one sample in a study of blood T cell repertoires in COVID-19. TCRdb keeps only in-frame clones here, not all; method: immunoSEQ multiplex PCR. The sample has about 80,000 clones; around 81% are singletons. The sample comprised peripheral blood. The origin of the receptors is a human donor in a cohort sampled during active COVID-19.

The chain recombines TRBV30 with TRBJ2-1, with a weak D call TRBD2 (6 bases). Germline V gene data show CDR1 as GTSNPN and CDR2 as SVGIG (reference sequence). The CDR3 contains 13 residues. The V end was cut by 0 bases, the J end by 10 bases, with 13 bases between. CDR3 sequence: CAWSVGGVGEQFF. The DNA for the CDR3 is TGTGCCTGGAGTGTGGGCGGGGTCGGAGAGCAGTTCTTC.

The rearrangement links TRBV6-6 to TRBJ2-7; 9 positions agree with TRBD2. The CDR3 is 16 residues long. V gave up 7 bases and J gave up 2 bases; unmatched junction bases: 12. CDR1 is MNHNY and CDR2 is SVGAGI in the germline V gene (reference sequence). The CDR3 DNA follows: TGTGCCAGCACCCCTGGGAGCCTAGCGGGAACCTACGAGCAGTACTTC. It codes for CASTPGSLAGTYEQYF.

In this sample, this clone turned up once. V usage is TRBV7-9 and J usage is TRBJ1-3; no reliable D call. Trimming left V 1 base short and J 4 bases short, with 11 bases between. Germline values: CDR1 SEHNR, CDR2 FQNEAQ (reference sequence). The CDR3 is 15 residues long. The CDR3 DNA follows: TGTGCCAGCAGCTTAGACGCATTCGGGGGAAACACCATATATTTT. This gives the protein CASSLDAFGGNTIYF.

This clone was found once. V is TRBV6-1 and J is TRBJ1-1; D remains ambiguous. The V end lost 3 bases, the J end lost 3 bases, and 11 bases lay between the germline ends. The germline V gene has CDR1 MNHNS and CDR2 SASEGT. The CDR3 is 14 amino acids. The CDR3 loop is CASSDPGGYTEAFF. CDR3 in DNA: TGTGCCAGCAGTGATCCAGGAGGCTACACTGAAGCTTTCTTT.

This clone was counted a single time. J is TRBJ1-5 and V is TRBV6-5; D not resolved. V lost 5 bases and J lost 6, with 8 bases in between. CDR3 length: 12 amino acids. Germline loops: CDR1 MNHEY, CDR2 SVGAGI. The CDR3 region has the DNA TGTGCCAGCAGTAGAGATGGTCAGCCCCAGCATTTT. Amino acid sequence: CASSRDGQPQHF.

This clone has just one count. This chain joins TRBV6-2 or TRBV6-3 and TRBJ2-1, with 9 bases that match TRBD2. CDR1 MNHEY and CDR2 SVGEGT come from the germline V gene. After removal of 2 bases from V and 6 bases from J, the junction contained 8 bases not matched to a gene. This CDR3 region has 16 residues. In DNA, the CDR3 is TGTGCCAGCAGTTACCCCCCAAGCGGGGGGTTCAATGAGCAGTTCTTC. Its protein is CASSYPPSGGFNEQFF.